This T cell receptor (beta chain) was sequenced for a study of blood T cells in healthy people across ages. The wider study: Using template switching, researchers captured about one barcoded beta molecule for each two T cells. General study results and limits: TCR beta diversity, measured per million T cells, fell in a roughly linear way with age.

The CDR3 consists of 17 residues. Germline-derived CDR1 and CDR2 are SEHNR and FQNEAQ (reference sequence). Details on this clonotype: Its antigen is not identified. Sequence at one end of the junction differs from germline and may be a read error.

The second PCR ran roughly 7 to 12 cycles with a sample-barcoded 5' primer and J-beta primers. TCRdb passed the 5' RACE reads through MiXCR, listing each CDR3 protein once. The sample contains approximately 670,000 distinct CDR3 sequences, around 43% of which appear only once. Isolating PBMCs gave at least 6 million of these cells per sample. This TCR came from an older man in good health. Sequenced: blood. The chain carries TRBV7-9 and TRBJ2-5, with 9 nucleotides matching TRBD2. CDR3 nucleotide sequence: TGTGCCGGCAGCTCGGAGGCGGGCGGGAGGGTACAAGAGACCCAGTACTTC. It translates to CAGSSEAGGRVQETQYF.